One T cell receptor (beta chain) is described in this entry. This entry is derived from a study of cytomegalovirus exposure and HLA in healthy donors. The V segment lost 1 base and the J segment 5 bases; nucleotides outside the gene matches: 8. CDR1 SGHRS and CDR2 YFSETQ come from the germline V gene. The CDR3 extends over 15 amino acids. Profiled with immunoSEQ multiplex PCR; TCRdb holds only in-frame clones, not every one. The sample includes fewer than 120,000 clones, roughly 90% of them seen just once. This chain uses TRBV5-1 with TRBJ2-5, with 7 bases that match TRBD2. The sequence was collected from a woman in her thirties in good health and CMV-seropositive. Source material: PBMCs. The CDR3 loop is CASSLFLASGETQYF. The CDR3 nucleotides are TGCGCCAGCAGCTTGTTTTTGGCTAGCGGTGAGACCCAGTACTTC.